This T cell receptor beta chain was documented in a study of radiation and T cells in renal cell carcinoma. Broader study findings: In blood, top tumor clones expanded by 2 weeks, shrinking by 4.

Time point noted: blood 4 weeks post-SBRT, at nephrectomy. Treatment: 15 Gy SBRT to primary tumor, nephrectomy 4 weeks later. Blood was sampled at baseline, 2 weeks and 4 weeks after SBRT. Clear cell pathology was present in this patient's renal cell carcinoma. Only in-frame clones appear in the TCRdb table, and some are missing; sequencing was by immunoSEQ multiplex PCR. Found here are 140,000 to 150,000 clones, 75% to 90% of them singletons; the top ten hold around a sixth. Germline values: CDR1 SNHLY, CDR2 FYNNEI. V trimming: 2 bases; J trimming: 6 bases; junction bases outside the gene matches: 7. The CDR3 spans 16 residues. With regard to this clone: As yet, its antigen is unknown.

This sequence originates from a woman aged 45 to 65 with renal cell carcinoma. This chain uses TRBV2 with TRBJ2-5; TRBD2 matches at 12 bases. This specimen consisted of blood, obtained from a patient whose treatment included radiotherapy and nephrectomy. CDR3 amino acids: CASSELPSGGAQTQYF. The CDR3 DNA reads as TGTGCCAGCAGTGAACTCCCTAGCGGGGGGGCGCAGACCCAGTACTTC.